The rows below give T cell receptor beta chains drawn from one sample of a study of cytomegalovirus exposure and HLA in healthy donors. Clones were sequenced by immunoSEQ multiplex PCR, and TCRdb holds only the in-frame ones, with some missing. Found here are about 60,000 clones, 70% of them singletons; the top ten hold roughly a fifth. Sequencing was performed on PBMCs. These receptors were obtained from an older woman in good health and CMV-seropositive. CDR3s include the opening cysteine and the closing phenylalanine or tryptophan. Fields, in order: V gene, CDR3 length, J gene, clone size, CDR3 protein. Clone size is given for some rows only: seen once, a few or many times, or a class if the clone is expanded.

TRBV2,12,TRBJ2-5,.,CASSEARETQYF
TRBV7-3,18,TRBJ2-3,few,CASSQRGRGGVEGDTQYF
TRBV5-1,15,TRBJ2-1,few,CASSLDAVSYNEQFF
TRBV6-1,15,TRBJ2-1,few,CASSEWGGPYNEQFF
TRBV11-2,14,TRBJ1-1,few,CASSFGQGLSEAFF
TRBV9,14,TRBJ1-2,.,CASSGGGSGYGYTF
TRBV4-3,14,TRBJ1-2,.,CASSRGEGTGGYTF
TRBV7-2,16,TRBJ2-5,.,CASSAGLAGGRETQYF
TRBV11-3,13,TRBJ2-1,.,CASSSGTSGEQFF
TRBV18,15,TRBJ1-1,once,CASSPLIAGHTEAFF
TRBV18,12,TRBJ2-2,few,CASPGDTGELFF
TRBV5-1,14,TRBJ2-7,.,CASSLSSGIDEQYF
TRBV5-1,14,TRBJ1-4,.,CASSLTGSNEKLFF
TRBV27,13,TRBJ1-6,.,CASNRDSNSPLHF
TRBV30,13,TRBJ2-7,.,CAWSRAGNHEQYF
TRBV27,14,TRBJ2-7,once,CATGEGTGGSEQYF
TRBV7-2,11,TRBJ1-1,few,CASAGNTEAFF
TRBV27,13,TRBJ1-2,.,CASSSSTQGGYTF
TRBV29-1,16,TRBJ2-3,few,CSVAPEGGAQADTQYF
TRBV2,14,TRBJ2-3,once,CASILAGGGDTQYF
TRBV28,18,TRBJ1-6,.,CASSPGQGIGSYNSPLHF
TRBV11-2,16,TRBJ1-1,.,CASSLEAGGAITEAFF
TRBV7-2,15,TRBJ2-3,.,CASSLVRGYTDTQYF
TRBV7-2,16,TRBJ1-2,few,CASSRGTGTGVYGYTF
TRBV18,14,TRBJ2-5,once,CASSPDRVLETQYF
TRBV7-2,14,TRBJ1-2,.,CASSLVRGLSGYTF
TRBV5-1,16,TRBJ1-2,.,CASSAGGQGVFYGYTF
TRBV25-1,9,TRBJ1-5,.,CATYQPQHF
TRBV5-6,16,TRBJ2-7,.,CASSILSGHSLYEQYF
TRBV7-9,15,TRBJ2-1,.,CSSSLDGGAVLEQFF
TRBV10-1,14,TRBJ2-5,few,CASSESAGQETQYF
TRBV7-8,14,TRBJ1-3,once,CASSLDSSGNTIYF
TRBV27,15,TRBJ1-4,.,CASSPYRGLGEKLFF
TRBV6-5,13,TRBJ1-2,few,CASSAAVRGGYTF
TRBV19,13,TRBJ1-5,few,CASRGQFNQPQHF
TRBV18,15,TRBJ1-1,once,CASSPQRSGNTEAFF
TRBV5-6,15,TRBJ2-7,.,CASSLGTPIPYEQYF
TRBV7-2,18,TRBJ1-4,.,CASSPTGATLSTNEKLFF
TRBV11-2,17,TRBJ2-7,once,CASSLVGRLAGNYEQYF
TRBV7-6,13,TRBJ2-7,.,CASSPRAGDEQYF
TRBV19,17,TRBJ1-1,few,CASSIGLYRTGATEAFF
TRBV19,17,TRBJ1-2,.,CASSIDWATALGDGYTF
TRBV11-2,16,TRBJ1-2,.,CASSLGAPGQGYGYTF